The entry below describes one T cell receptor (beta chain). Its cognate antigen is unknown. The source of the sample is a study of T cell repertoires in cytomegalovirus infection. Study-wide context: From public TCR beta signatures came an indication of both CMV infection and matching HLA type.

Via MiXCR, TCRdb re-called the reads, giving one row per CDR3 protein. The sample has 750,000 to 900,000 distinct CDR3 sequences, 25% to 35% seen once; the top ten hold 13%. This TCR was sampled from a human donor in good health (CMV status not recorded). Some clones in this sample may be carry-over from other donors' samples. This sample comprised cultured CD8+ T cells from PBMCs, obtained from culture after CMV antigen stimulation.

CDR3 sequence (DNA): TGTGCCACCAGTGCCTGGGGCAGGGGCAACGAGCAGTACGTC. It translates to CATSAWGRGNEQYV. The chain joins TRBV24-1 to TRBJ2-7, with D tentatively TRBD1 (6 bases). This CDR3 is built from 14 residues. CDR1 KGHDR and CDR2 SFDVKD come from the germline V gene. The ends were cut back, 5 bases at V and 5 bases at J, with 15 bases in the middle.